The following is a T cell receptor (beta chain) sequence with its context. The CDR3 spans 17 residues. Trimming cost V 0 bases and J 1 base; bases outside gene matches: 5. Germline V gives CDR1 SGHRS, CDR2 YFSETQ. These data are taken from a study of blood T cell repertoires in COVID-19. Whole-study context: Sites in the United States, Italy and Spain provided acute and convalescent COVID-19 samples. PBMCs, B-cell-depleted T cells, or T cells provided the cDNA or gDNA that made up the material.

As processed by the authors: Scientists estimated how many nucleated cells there were by amplifying reference gene primers. Profiling relied on immunoSEQ multiplex PCR, and the TCRdb table lists in-frame clones only, not all of them. Clonal size and the V and J genes are those of that table, whereas D and trimming came from the DNA. The sample includes roughly 150,000 clones, around 88% of them seen just once. J is TRBJ1-4 and V is TRBV5-1, with 8 bases matching TRBD1. The sequenced material came from peripheral blood. The TCR sequence derives from a man in his fifties or sixties with active or convalescent COVID-19. CDR3 coding DNA: TGCGCCAGCAGCTTGGAAGGACAGGGAGGAACTAATGAAAAACTGTTTTTT. Protein product: CASSLEGQGGTNEKLFF.